The present T cell receptor beta chain was sequenced within a study of human T cells and chemical hapten exposure. Study results and limitations: No alteration of TCRs above 1 in 1000 frequency was seen with DPC sensitization.

Looked up from germline, CDR1 is MNHNS and CDR2 is SASEGT. The CDR3 spans 16 residues. V dropped 7 bases and J dropped 7; count of bases not matched to a gene: 11. Original methodology: The median was approximately 89,000 TCRs per sample, ranging about 20,000 to 690,600. TCRdb reprocessed the 5' RACE reads via MiXCR and lists one record per CDR3 protein. Clone size and V and J calls follow TCRdb, not the original study. The sample includes 110,000 to 150,000 distinct CDR3 sequences, roughly 4.1% seen only once; the top ten take more than 1.2%. This clonotype was detected many times. Its antigen is currently unknown. From whole blood left unfractionated, total RNA was extracted.

The J gene is TRBJ2-1, the V gene TRBV6-1; 12 positions agree with TRBD2. The receptor was derived from a female donor in good health. CDR3: CASILSTSGGGNEQFF. CDR3 DNA: TGTGCCAGCATTCTATCGACTAGCGGGGGAGGGAATGAGCAGTTCTTC.